This passage covers 26 T cell receptor beta chains from one sample sequenced in a study of shared T cell receptors in the human thymus. Sequenced by immunoSEQ multiplex PCR; TCRdb stores in-frame clones only, minus some. The table shows 720,000 or so clones, with 70% to 90% occurring only once. A further study also used this sample, focusing on human thymus T cells.

Sequencing was performed on thymocytes. These receptors all stem from a girl in the first two years of life with a congenital heart defect.

The gene calls are TRBV5-1 and TRBJ1-6; D not resolved. This CDR3 has 14 amino acids. Germline CDR1 and CDR2: SGHRS and YFSETQ. V lost 4 bases to trimming and J lost 9 bases, with 14 bases between them. The CDR3 here is CASSARAGVSPLHF. CDR3 DNA sequence: TGCGCCAGCAGCGCGCGGGCAGGAGTTTCACCCCTCCACTTT. Drawing the rest from reference TRBV5-1 and TRBJ1-6, the complete variable domain is KAGVTQTPRYLIKTRGQQVTLSCSPISGHRSVSWYQQTPGQGLQFLFEYFSETQRNKGNFPGRFSGRQFSNSRSEMNVSTLELGDSALYLCASSARAGVSPLHFGNGTRLTVT.

The V gene is TRBV5-1, the J gene TRBJ2-7; 8 nucleotides match TRBD2. V was clipped by 2 bases and J by 3 bases; unmatched bases: 4. This CDR3 spans 14 amino acids. In germline, CDR1 is SGHRS, CDR2 YFSETQ. CDR3 sequence (DNA): TGCGCCAGCAGCTTTCAACGGGGGGGCTACGAGCAGTACTTC. Encoded protein: CASSFQRGGYEQYF.

The chain combines TRBV5-1 with TRBJ1-1, with 7 bases aligning to TRBD1. The CDR3 runs 11 residues. The germline gives CDR1 SGHRS, CDR2 YFSETQ. The J segment lost 10 bases and the V segment lost 5 bases, leaving 5 bases of the junction unmatched. This CDR3 reads CASRHRDRAFF. The CDR3 DNA reads TGCGCCAGCAGGCACCGGGACAGAGCTTTCTTT. The variable domain in full, with the rest retrieved from reference TRBV5-1 and TRBJ1-1, is KAGVTQTPRYLIKTRGQQVTLSCSPISGHRSVSWYQQTPGQGLQFLFEYFSETQRNKGNFPGRFSGRQFSNSRSEMNVSTLELGDSALYLCASRHRDRAFFGQGTRLTVV.

This clone occurred a few times. The chain joins TRBV10-3 to TRBJ1-2; D not resolved. The CDR3 runs 15 residues. The V end lost 4 bases, the J end lost 3 bases, and 15 bases lay between the germline ends. Germline CDR1 reads ENHRY; CDR2 reads SYGVKD. The chain's CDR3 is CAISARVPIYYGYTF. The CDR3 DNA sequence: TGTGCCATCAGTGCCCGGGTTCCGATTTACTATGGCTACACCTTC.

This clone showed up just once. This chain uses TRBV6-1 with TRBJ1-5; D possibly corresponds to TRBD1 (6 bases). The V gene lost 4 bases and the J gene lost 5 bases, with 15 bases spanning the gap. CDR1 and CDR2 (germline): MNHNS, SASEGT. The CDR3 extends over 15 amino acids. CDR3 loop: CASSVSRGVHQPQHF. Here the CDR3 DNA reads TGTGCCAGCAGTGTATCCAGGGGAGTCCATCAGCCCCAGCATTTT.

A single count supports this clone. The V and J genes are TRBV10-3 and TRBJ2-7; D perhaps matches TRBD2 (7 bases). CDR3 length: 18 amino acids. V was pared by 6 bases and J by 2 bases, with 26 bases between. CDR1 is ENHRY and CDR2 is SYGVKD in the germline V gene. The CDR3, as DNA: TGTGCCATCAGGGGCGGCAGGGGACTAAGCGGGACTACCTACGAGCAGTACTTC. Protein sequence: CAIRGGRGLSGTTYEQYF.

This sequence joins TRBV10-3 and TRBJ1-1; D remains unclear. This CDR3 is 13 amino acids long. V gave up 8 bases and J gave up 3 bases, with 13 bases separating them. Germline V lookup: CDR1 ENHRY, CDR2 SYGVKD. This CDR3 reads CAIGILRDTEAFF. In nucleotides, the CDR3 is TGTGCCATCGGAATACTGAGGGACACTGAAGCTTTCTTT.

This clone was counted a single time. This chain uses TRBV7-3 with TRBJ2-1, with 10 bases that match TRBD2. CDR3 length: 17 amino acids. Trimming cost V 1 base and J 7 bases; bases outside gene matches: 10. In germline, CDR1 is SGHTA, CDR2 FQGTGA. CDR3 in amino acids: CASSLKLLAGRGNEQFF. The CDR3 DNA is TGTGCCAGCAGCTTAAAGTTACTAGCGGGGCGAGGGAATGAGCAGTTCTTC.

This rearrangement joins TRBV5-1 to TRBJ1-2; 11 positions agree with TRBD1. Trimming at V came to 0 bases and at J to 7 bases, leaving 8 bases not matched to a gene. Germline V CDR1 and CDR2: SGHRS, YFSETQ. This CDR3 has 16 amino acids. The CDR3 DNA sequence: TGCGCCAGCAGCTTGGATGGGGACAGGGGGAGTGGTGGCTACACCTTC. It translates to CASSLDGDRGSGGYTF.

This clone was counted once. This chain joins TRBV5-5 and TRBJ2-7, with D tentatively TRBD2 (5 bases). Trimming removed 0 bases at V and 12 bases at J, with 13 bases between. Germline values: CDR1 SGHKS, CDR2 YYEKEE (reference sequence). The CDR3 is made up of 12 amino acids. This CDR3 reads CASSLEGEPSYF. For the CDR3, the DNA is TGTGCCAGCAGCTTGGAGGGAGAACCCTCGTACTTC.

The chain uses TRBV7-9 and TRBJ1-2; possibly TRBD1 for D (5 bases). Germline V lookup: CDR1 SEHNR, CDR2 FQNEAQ (reference sequence). The CDR3 consists of 12 residues. V was clipped by 3 bases and J by 5 bases, with 7 bases between them. The CDR3 DNA is TGTGCCAGCAGCTTGCCAGGGTATGGCTACACCTTC. It translates to CASSLPGYGYTF.

This chain links TRBV28 with TRBJ2-3, with 7 positions matching TRBD2. This CDR3 region has 19 residues. The ends lost 3 bases at V and 2 bases at J; junction bases unmatched: 17. Germline V gene data show CDR1 as MDHEN and CDR2 as SYDVKM. CDR3 region: CASSFRVFGTTRSTDTQYF. The CDR3 DNA reads as TGTGCCAGCAGTTTCCGAGTATTTGGGACTACCCGTTCCACAGATACGCAGTATTTT.

The rearrangement uses TRBV11-2 and TRBJ2-7, with 8 bases fitting TRBD1. Germline V gene lookup returns CDR1 SGHAT and CDR2 FQNNGV. V dropped 8 bases and J dropped 4; count of bases not matched to a gene: 16. This CDR3 has 16 residues. As DNA, the CDR3 is TGTGCCAGCTGGGAAGAAGGACAGGGAAGAGGTTACGAGCAGTACTTC. Its protein product is CASWEEGQGRGYEQYF.

The rearrangement links TRBV19 to TRBJ1-2, with TRBD1 identical over 7 bases. This CDR3 has 15 amino acids. Germline assignment: CDR1 LNHDA and CDR2 SQIVND (reference sequence). V shed 4 bases and J 4 bases; nucleotides not matched to a gene: 9. CDR3 coding DNA: TGTGCCAGTAGTAATAGGCAGACAGGGCCCTATGGCTACACCTTC. It codes for CASSNRQTGPYGYTF.

V and J are TRBV5-1 and TRBJ2-7; D may be TRBD1 (5 bases). V gave up 2 bases and J gave up 0 bases, with 15 bases separating them. CDR1 and CDR2 from the germline V gene are SGHRS and YFSETQ. This CDR3 spans 16 amino acids. DNA for the CDR3: TGCGCCAGCAGCTTTCGCTCAGGGTCGAGCTCCTACGAGCAGTACTTC. It specifies CASSFRSGSSSYEQYF.

The gene calls are TRBV5-1 and TRBJ2-7, with D maybe TRBD2 (6 bases). Germline-derived CDR1 and CDR2 are SGHRS and YFSETQ. The CDR3 totals 11 residues. Between the trimmed V and J ends, which lost 7 bases and 6 bases, there was a span of 11 bases. The CDR3 loop reads CASGAGGEQYF. CDR3 nucleotides: TGCGCCAGCGGTGCCGGGGGCGAGCAGTACTTC. The full variable domain, with the rest looked up from reference TRBV5-1 and TRBJ2-7, is KAGVTQTPRYLIKTRGQQVTLSCSPISGHRSVSWYQQTPGQGLQFLFEYFSETQRNKGNFPGRFSGRQFSNSRSEMNVSTLELGDSALYLCASGAGGEQYFGPGTRLTVT.

The chain is built from TRBV19 and TRBJ1-5; D is unresolved. The germline V gene has CDR1 LNHDA and CDR2 SQIVND (reference sequence). The V gene lost 3 bases and the J gene lost 0 bases, with 15 bases spanning the gap. The length of the CDR3 is 17 residues. The CDR3 coding sequence is TGTGCCAGTAGTATTGGGGAGGCCCCTTATAGCAATCAGCCCCAGCATTTT. Translation gives CASSIGEAPYSNQPQHF. The full variable domain, with the rest looked up from reference TRBV19 and TRBJ1-5, is DGGITQSPKYLFRKEGQNVTLSCEQNLNHDAMYWYRQDPGQGLRLIYYSQIVNDFQKGDIAEGYSVSREKKESFPLTVTSAQKNPTAFYLCASSIGEAPYSNQPQHFGDGTRLSIL.

CDR3 bases: TGCGCCAGCAGCGGGGGACACCCGAACACTGAAGCTTTCTTT. Its translation is CASSGGHPNTEAFF. The chain couples TRBV5-1 to TRBJ1-1; the D gene is possibly TRBD1 (6 bases). Looked up from germline, CDR1 is SGHRS and CDR2 is YFSETQ. CDR3 length equals 14 residues. Trimming took 4 bases from V and 1 from J, leaving 11 bases between them.

This chain links TRBV5-1 with TRBJ1-4; D unresolved. CDR3 length equals 13 residues. The germline gives CDR1 SGHRS, CDR2 YFSETQ. The V end lost 7 bases, the J end lost 8 bases, and 15 bases lay between the germline ends. In DNA, the CDR3 is TGCGCCAGCCGAATCGAGGGTCAGGAAAAACTGTTTTTT. This encodes CASRIEGQEKLFF.

Here the CDR3 reads CASLGGLNTEAFF. CDR3 bases: TGTGCCAGCTTGGGGGGGCTGAACACTGAAGCTTTCTTT. The V and J genes are TRBV28 and TRBJ1-1, with a possible D match to TRBD1 (6 bases). This CDR3 is 13 amino acids long. Trimming left V 8 bases short and J 0 bases short, with 10 bases between. CDR1 MDHEN and CDR2 SYDVKM come from the germline V gene. Full variable domain (outside the CDR3, taken from reference TRBV28 and TRBJ1-1): DVKVTQSSRYLVKRTGEKVFLECVQDMDHENMFWYRQDPGLGLRLIYFSYDVKMKEKGDIPEGYSVSREKKERFSLILESASTNQTSMYLCASLGGLNTEAFFGQGTRLTVV.

The CDR3 loop is CASSYSAGGDTEAFF. DNA for the CDR3: TGTGCCAGCAGTTACTCGGCAGGGGGAGACACTGAAGCTTTCTTT. The chain joins TRBV6-5 to TRBJ1-1, with 7 bases aligning to TRBD1. The V gene end was trimmed by 0 bases and the J gene end by 3 bases; junction bases not matched to a gene: 4. This CDR3 contains 15 residues. Looked up from germline, CDR1 is MNHEY and CDR2 is SVGAGI.

This chain connects TRBV4-1 to TRBJ2-5; D possibly corresponds to TRBD1 (6 bases). Trimming removed 3 bases at V and 3 bases at J, with 17 bases between. Germline V lookup: CDR1 MGHRA, CDR2 YSYEKL. The CDR3 extends over 16 amino acids. The CDR3 reads CASSQNPTSGEETQYF. Written as DNA, the CDR3 is TGCGCCAGCAGCCAGAACCCAACTTCAGGGGAAGAGACCCAGTACTTC.

The V and J genes are TRBV28 and TRBJ2-3; possibly TRBD1 for D (6 bases). The CDR3 is 14 amino acids. CDR1 MDHEN and CDR2 SYDVKM come from the germline V gene. Trimming took 4 bases from V and 8 from J, leaving 16 bases between them. CDR3 amino acids: CASSYRVDLGTQYF. The CDR3 DNA sequence: TGTGCCAGCAGTTACAGGGTGGATCTGGGTACGCAGTATTTT.

The chain carries TRBV9 and TRBJ1-4, with D possibly TRBD1 on 5 matching bases. Per the germline V gene, CDR1 is SGDLS and CDR2 is YYNGEE. V was trimmed by 0 bases and J by 3 bases, leaving 12 bases between them. There are 16 residues in the CDR3. The CDR3 DNA reads TGTGCCAGCAGCGTAGCTTGGGGCGGACCTAATGAAAAACTGTTTTTT. This gives the protein CASSVAWGGPNEKLFF. The full variable domain, its missing parts supplied by reference TRBV9 and TRBJ1-4, is DSGVTQTPKHLITATGQRVTLRCSPRSGDLSVYWYQQSLDQGLQFLIQYYNGEERAKGNILERFSAQQFPDLHSELNLSSLELGDSALYFCASSVAWGGPNEKLFFGSGTQLSVL.

This chain connects TRBV5-6 to TRBJ1-1, with TRBD1 matching 7 bases. The CDR3 is 15 amino acids. In germline, CDR1 is SGHDT, CDR2 YYEEEE. The ends lost 4 bases at V and 4 bases at J; junction bases unmatched: 10. The CDR3 nucleotides are TGTGCCAGCAGCCCAGGACAGGTCCTAGTCACTGAAGCTTTCTTT. Its protein product is CASSPGQVLVTEAFF. Using reference TRBV5-6 and TRBJ1-1 for the parts outside the CDR3, the full variable domain is DAGVTQSPTHLIKTRGQQVTLRCSPKSGHDTVSWYQQALGQGPQFIFQYYEEEERQRGNFPDRFSGHQFPNYSSELNVNALLLGDSALYLCASSPGQVLVTEAFFGQGTRLTVV.

The rearrangement joins TRBV5-6 to TRBJ2-5, with 10 bases identical to TRBD2. V shed 0 bases and J 3 bases; nucleotides not matched to a gene: 8. Germline-derived CDR1 and CDR2 are SGHDT and YYEEEE. This CDR3 contains 17 residues. For the CDR3, the DNA is TGTGCCAGCAGCTTGGCCTCTAGCGGGGGCACGAAAGAGACCCAGTACTTC. This gives the protein CASSLASSGGTKETQYF. The full variable domain, completed using reference TRBV5-6 and TRBJ2-5, is DAGVTQSPTHLIKTRGQQVTLRCSPKSGHDTVSWYQQALGQGPQFIFQYYEEEERQRGNFPDRFSGHQFPNYSSELNVNALLLGDSALYLCASSLASSGGTKETQYFGPGTRLLVL.